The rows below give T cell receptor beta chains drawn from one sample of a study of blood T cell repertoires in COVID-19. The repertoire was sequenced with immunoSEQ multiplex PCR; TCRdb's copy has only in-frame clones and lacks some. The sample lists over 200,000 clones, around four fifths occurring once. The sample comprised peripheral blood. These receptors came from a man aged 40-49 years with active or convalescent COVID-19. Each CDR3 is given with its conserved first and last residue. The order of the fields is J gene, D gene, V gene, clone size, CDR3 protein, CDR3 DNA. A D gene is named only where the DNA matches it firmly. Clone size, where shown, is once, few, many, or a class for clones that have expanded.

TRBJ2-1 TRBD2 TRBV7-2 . CASSFGLAGGNNEQFF TGTGCCAGCAGCTTCGGACTAGCGGGGGGCAACAATGAGCAGTTCTTC
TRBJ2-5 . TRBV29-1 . CSVEDNRVRETQYF TGCAGCGTTGAAGATAATCGGGTTCGGGAGACCCAGTACTTC
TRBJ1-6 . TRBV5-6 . CASSLAQGINSPLHF TGTGCCAGCAGCTTGGCTCAGGGGATAAATTCACCCCTCCACTTT
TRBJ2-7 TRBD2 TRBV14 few CASSHSAGEGADEQYF TGTGCCAGCAGCCATTCAGCGGGAGAGGGTGCCGACGAGCAGTACTTC
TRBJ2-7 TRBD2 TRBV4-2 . CASSQDGASGHYEQYF TGTGCCAGCAGCCAAGACGGGGCTAGCGGCCACTACGAGCAGTACTTC
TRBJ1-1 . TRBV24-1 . CATSGASGNTEAFF TGTGCCACCAGTGGGGCCTCGGGAAACACTGAAGCTTTCTTT
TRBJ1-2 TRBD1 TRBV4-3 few CASSPDIFNRGGYTF TGCGCCAGCAGCCCCGATATATTTAACAGGGGCGGCTACACCTTC
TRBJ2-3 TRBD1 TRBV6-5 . CATSPTGQGTDTQYF TGTGCCACCTCACCGACAGGGCAGGGCACAGATACGCAGTATTTT
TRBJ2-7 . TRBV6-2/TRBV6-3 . CASSHSSDSNNEQYF TGTGCCAGCAGTCACTCCTCGGACTCTAACAACGAGCAGTACTTC
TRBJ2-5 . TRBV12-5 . CASGLGIGTGQETQYF TGTGCTAGTGGTTTAGGAATAGGGACTGGCCAAGAGACCCAGTACTTC
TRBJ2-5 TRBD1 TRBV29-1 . CSLGLGTGGAETQYF TGCAGCTTGGGACTAGGGACAGGGGGCGCGGAGACCCAGTACTTC
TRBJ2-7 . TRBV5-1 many CASSLATSQYEQYF TGCGCCAGCAGCTTGGCCACTAGCCAGTACGAGCAGTACTTC
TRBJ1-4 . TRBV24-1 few CATSDRGEKLFF TGTGCCACCAGTGATAGAGGCGAAAAACTGTTTTTT